The 30 T cell receptor beta chains in this list originate from one sample, sequenced in a study of identical twins' blood T cells (dated by TCRdb to about 2013). The library was obtained by 5' RACE. The instrument was an Illumina Genome Analyzer IIx. Through fastp at Q25 and MiXCR, TCRdb rebuilt clones from the public reads, retaining in-frame beta chains. Rows merge per CDR3 protein into single entries with the most common DNA and genes. The sample yields 350,000 to 450,000 distinct CDR3 sequences; under 30% were counted once. The top ten constitute about 6.1% of the sample. The sequenced sample consisted of PBMCs. These TCRs come from a woman between 18 and 55 years old in good health.

This clonotype was picked up a small number of times. The rearrangement joins TRBV27 to TRBJ2-1; tentatively, D is TRBD2 (6 bases). Looked up from germline, CDR1 is MNHEY and CDR2 is SMNVEV (reference sequence). CDR3 size: 16 residues. With 4 bases removed from V and 5 bases from J, the gap between germline ends came to 18 bases. CDR3 in amino acids: CASSSPLRTTDNEQFF. The CDR3 DNA reads as TGTGCCAGCAGTTCTCCCCTCCGGACTACAGACAATGAGCAGTTCTTC.

This clonotype was counted a few times. V gene TRBV29-1 combines with J gene TRBJ2-1, with D maybe TRBD2 (6 bases). Trimming took 0 bases from V and 2 from J, leaving 14 bases between them. Germline CDR1 SQVTM, CDR2 ANQGSEA. The CDR3 length is 16 residues. CDR3 in DNA: TGCAGCGTTGAAGAGGGGGTAGCGGCCACCTACAATGAGCAGTTCTTC. Translating gives CSVEEGVAATYNEQFF.

Concerning this clonotype itself: A much larger clone differs by one base, so this may be a read error. The chain links TRBV19 to TRBJ2-3, with D perhaps given as TRBD1 or TRBD2 (5 bases each). The CDR3 contains 13 residues. Germline V lookup: CDR1 LNHDA, CDR2 SQIVND (reference sequence). The CDR3 loop reads CASSPGRTDTQDF. In DNA, the CDR3 is TGTGCCAGTTCCCCGGGGCGCACAGATACGCAGGATTTT.

V is TRBV6-5 and J is TRBJ2-1; 8 positions agree with TRBD2. The V gene's germline CDR1 is MNHEY and CDR2 SVGAGI. Trimming cost V 5 bases and J 4 bases; bases outside gene matches: 13. The CDR3 is 17 amino acids. The CDR3 sequence: CASSTGPWTSNYNEQFF. CDR3 DNA sequence: TGTGCCAGCAGTACGGGCCCCTGGACTAGCAATTACAATGAGCAGTTCTTC.

This clonotype was observed a few times. V usage is TRBV27 and J usage is TRBJ2-1; TRBD1 might be the D (6 bases). The CDR3 totals 14 residues. In germline, CDR1 is MNHEY, CDR2 SMNVEV (reference sequence). V gave up 7 bases and J gave up 5 bases, with 15 bases separating them. CDR3: CASNRRGLDNEQFF. The DNA of the CDR3 is TGTGCCAGCAATAGAAGGGGGTTGGACAATGAGCAGTTCTTC.

V and J are TRBV19 and TRBJ2-7; weak D call: TRBD2 (5 bases). CDR1 and CDR2 (germline): LNHDA, SQIVND (reference sequence). The V gene lost 3 bases and the J gene lost 2 bases, with 8 bases spanning the gap. This CDR3 contains 13 residues. The CDR3 DNA sequence: TGTGCCAGTAGTATTACGGGAACCTACGAGCAGTACTTC. Its translation: CASSITGTYEQYF.

The chain combines TRBV29-1 with TRBJ2-5; tentative D call: TRBD2 (7 bases). Trimming left V 5 bases short and J 2 bases short, with 12 bases between. CDR1 is SQVTM and CDR2 is ANQGSEA in the germline V gene. This CDR3 has 13 residues. Written as DNA, the CDR3 is TGCAGCGTTCGGCGGGGGACACAAGAGACCCAGTACTTC. Translation: CSVRRGTQETQYF.

The chain joins TRBV19 to TRBJ2-7; 9 nucleotides line up with TRBD2. CDR1 is LNHDA, CDR2 SQIVND, per germline (reference sequence). This CDR3 contains 14 residues. V was pared by 3 bases and J by 3 bases, with 3 bases of the junction left unmatched. The CDR3 DNA reads as TGTGCCAGTAGTATGGCTAGCGGGATCTACGAGCAGTACTTC. Amino acid sequence: CASSMASGIYEQYF. Full variable domain (remainder filled in from reference TRBV19 and TRBJ2-7): DGGITQSPKYLFRKEGQNVTLSCEQNLNHDAMYWYRQDPGQGLRLIYYSQIVNDFQKGDIAEGYSVSREKKESFPLTVTSAQKNPTAFYLCASSMASGIYEQYFGPGTRLTVT.

The chain is built from TRBV5-6 and TRBJ1-2; possibly TRBD1 for D (5 bases). CDR1 and CDR2 (germline): SGHDT, YYEEEE. CDR3 length equals 13 residues. Trimming cost V 4 bases and J 1 base, with 8 bases left between them. The CDR3 region has the DNA TGTGCCAGCAGCCTGACAGTTAACTATGGCTACACCTTC. Translating gives CASSLTVNYGYTF.

V gene TRBV2 combines with J gene TRBJ1-2; a weak D match, TRBD1 (6 bases). Trimming stripped 7 bases from V and 5 bases from J, with 20 bases between. The CDR3 consists of 15 residues. Looked up from germline, CDR1 is SNHLY and CDR2 is FYNNEI. CDR3 sequence: CASIPDPGQPYGYTF. The CDR3 DNA is TGTGCCAGCATTCCCGACCCCGGACAGCCGTATGGCTACACCTTC.

The chain recombines TRBV10-3 with TRBJ1-2; D unresolved. The CDR3 loop spans 13 amino acids. V lost 4 bases, J lost 8 bases, and 14 bases lay in between. Germline assignment: CDR1 ENHRY and CDR2 SYGVKD. DNA for the CDR3: TGTGCCATCAGTGTGGAGACGGCTGTCGGCTACACCTTC. This codes for CAISVETAVGYTF.

A few counts support this clonotype. The gene calls are TRBV7-2 and TRBJ1-1; D is possibly TRBD1 (5 bases). V was cut by 5 bases and J by 1 base, with 11 bases left in between. CDR3 length: 14 residues. CDR1 and CDR2 from the germline V gene are SGHTA and FQGNSA. CDR3: CASSPRQSNTEAFF. As DNA, the CDR3 is TGTGCCAGCAGCCCGCGACAGTCGAACACTGAAGCTTTCTTT.

This clonotype was seen only a few times. The chain links TRBV29-1 to TRBJ2-7, with D maybe TRBD1 (6 bases). The CDR3 covers 12 residues. CDR1 and CDR2 (germline): SQVTM, ANQGSEA. Trimming removed 7 bases from V and 0 bases from J, with 10 bases in between. CDR3 in amino acids: CSAQGISYEQYF. The CDR3 DNA reads as TGCAGCGCCCAGGGGATCTCCTACGAGCAGTACTTC.

There are many counts of this clonotype. Germline is not matched at one junction end, which may reflect a read error. The CDR3 is CASSEEGIGNSPLHF. The CDR3 coding sequence is TGTGCCAGCAGCGAAGAGGGTATCGGTAATTCACCCCTCCACTTT. The V call is TRBV3-1, the J call TRBJ1-6; unclear D gene. This CDR3 has 15 amino acids. The germline gives CDR1 LGHDT, CDR2 YNNKEL (reference sequence).

This clonotype was counted between two and nine times. The chain has TRBV5-1 and TRBJ1-2; 8 nucleotides agree with TRBD1. In germline, CDR1 is SGHRS, CDR2 YFSETQ. The CDR3 consists of 14 residues. The V and J ends lost 3 bases and 6 bases, in that order; junction bases with no gene match: 7. CDR3 protein: CASSSITGGDGYTF. The DNA of the CDR3 is TGCGCCAGCAGCTCCATAACAGGGGGAGATGGCTACACCTTC.

The chain carries TRBV19 and TRBJ1-5; D possibly corresponds to TRBD1 (6 bases). The CDR3 consists of 14 residues. CDR1 and CDR2 (germline): LNHDA, SQIVND (reference sequence). V lost 0 bases, J lost 4 bases, and 7 bases lay in between. The CDR3 spells CASSIEGTNQPQHF. In nucleotides, the CDR3 is TGTGCCAGTAGTATAGAGGGGACAAATCAGCCCCAGCATTTT.

A few counts support this clonotype. The chain carries TRBV5-1 and TRBJ2-1, with TRBD1 matching over 7 bases. Per germline, CDR1 SGHRS and CDR2 YFSETQ. The CDR3 is made up of 12 amino acids. The junction had 3 bases not matched to a gene; V was cut back by 2 bases and J by 10 bases. The CDR3 DNA is TGCGCCAGCAGCTTACCGGGACAGGAGCAGTTCTTC. It encodes CASSLPGQEQFF.

The table lists this clonotype with many counts. The chain couples TRBV12-3 or TRBV12-4 to TRBJ2-3, with a possible D match to TRBD2 (7 bases). This CDR3 region has 16 residues. V was pared by 5 bases and J by 2 bases, with 17 bases between. The CDR3 DNA reads TGTGCCAGCAGTCTTTACAGGGAGGGAACCACAGATACGCAGTATTTT. This encodes CASSLYREGTTDTQYF.

Many counts were recorded for this clonotype. The chain joins TRBV5-1 to TRBJ1-2; D unresolved. V shed 0 bases and J shed 6 bases, with 12 bases lying between them. The CDR3 is 14 residues long. Per the germline V gene, CDR1 is SGHRS and CDR2 is YFSETQ. Here the CDR3 reads CASSLAGEMNGYTF. CDR3 DNA sequence: TGCGCCAGCAGCTTGGCCGGGGAAATGAATGGCTACACCTTC.

This clonotype was observed at least ten times. The rearrangement uses TRBV27 and TRBJ1-1; D uncertain. The CDR3 has 11 amino acids. Germline V CDR1 and CDR2: MNHEY, SMNVEV (reference sequence). V lost 8 bases, J lost 5 bases, and 9 bases lay in between. The DNA for the CDR3 is TGTGCCAGCGAAGGGCGAACTGAAGCTTTCTTT. Encoded protein: CASEGRTEAFF.

This clonotype was detected many times. The CDR3 loop is CASQGGYYEQYF. CDR3 DNA: TGCGCCTCCCAGGGGGGTTACTACGAGCAGTACTTC. V and J are TRBV10-2 and TRBJ2-7; tentatively, D is TRBD1 (7 bases). CDR3 length equals 12 residues. V was pared by 11 bases and J by 3 bases, with 14 bases between. Germline lookup yields CDR1 WSHSY and CDR2 SAAADI.

This clonotype was seen once. This chain links TRBV18 with TRBJ2-2; D unclear. V lost 4 bases to trimming and J lost 0 bases, with 6 bases between them. This CDR3 has 14 amino acids. Germline CDR1 KGHSH, CDR2 LQKENI. For the CDR3, the DNA is TGTGCCAGCTCACGATGGCCGAACACCGGGGAGCTGTTTTTT. Protein sequence: CASSRWPNTGELFF.

This clonotype was seen more than once but under ten times. The chain employs TRBV19 and TRBJ1-1, with D maybe TRBD1 (6 bases). The germline V gene has CDR1 LNHDA and CDR2 SQIVND (reference sequence). The CDR3 runs 14 residues. Trimming took 1 base from V and 1 from J, leaving 7 bases between them. The CDR3 region is CASSIATGNTEAFF. The CDR3 nucleotides are TGTGCCAGTAGTATAGCGACAGGGAACACTGAAGCTTTCTTT.

The chain links TRBV6-1 to TRBJ1-2; D unclear. Trimming stripped 7 bases from V and 4 bases from J, with 10 bases between. This CDR3 comprises 12 residues. Germline CDR1 is MNHNS and CDR2 is SASEGT. The CDR3 DNA reads as TGTGCCAGCATTAGACGGCCCTATGGCTACACCTTC. Encoded protein: CASIRRPYGYTF.

This clonotype occurred a few times. This chain uses TRBV30 with TRBJ2-1, with D hard to call. V lost 5 bases and J lost 6, with 11 bases in between. This CDR3 is built from 12 residues. Per germline, CDR1 GTSNPN and CDR2 SVGIG (reference sequence). For the CDR3, the DNA is TGTGCCTGGGCCGTCATGCCCAATGAGCAGTTCTTC. Translating gives CAWAVMPNEQFF.

This clonotype occurred a few times. This chain links TRBV20-1 with TRBJ1-1; D unclear. This CDR3 is built from 11 residues. Trimming took 3 bases from V and 8 from J, leaving 10 bases between them. Germline values: CDR1 DFQATT, CDR2 SNEGSKA (reference sequence). The CDR3 DNA sequence: TGCAGTGCTAGGAAAGATAGGGAAGCTTTCTTT. It is translated as CSARKDREAFF.

V and J are TRBV6-2 or TRBV6-3 and TRBJ2-1; no clear D gene. The CDR3 totals 12 residues. The V end was cut by 2 bases, the J end by 10 bases, with 9 bases between. Germline lookup yields CDR1 MNHEY and CDR2 SVGEGT. The CDR3 protein is CASSYVVSEQFF. As DNA, the CDR3 is TGTGCCAGCAGTTACGTGGTATCCGAGCAGTTCTTC.

J is TRBJ1-1 and V is TRBV2; D remains ambiguous. V was cut by 3 bases and J by 1 base, with 6 bases left in between. The CDR3 is made up of 13 amino acids. Looked up from germline, CDR1 is SNHLY and CDR2 is FYNNEI. The CDR3 reads CASSEAANTEAFF. The CDR3 nucleotides are TGTGCCAGCAGTGAGGCAGCGAACACTGAAGCTTTCTTT.

At least ten counts were recorded for this clonotype. This chain joins TRBV5-1 and TRBJ1-1; D possibly corresponds to TRBD1 (5 bases). The V end lost 4 bases, the J end lost 1 base, and 11 bases lay between the germline ends. CDR1 and CDR2 (germline): SGHRS, YFSETQ. The CDR3 runs to 14 residues. The CDR3 DNA sequence: TGCGCCAGCAGCATAGGGGCGACGAACACTGAAGCTTTCTTT. Encoded protein: CASSIGATNTEAFF. The full variable domain, its missing parts supplied by reference TRBV5-1 and TRBJ1-1, is KAGVTQTPRYLIKTRGQQVTLSCSPISGHRSVSWYQQTPGQGLQFLFEYFSETQRNKGNFPGRFSGRQFSNSRSEMNVSTLELGDSALYLCASSIGATNTEAFFGQGTRLTVV.

The CDR3 coding sequence is TGTGCCAGTGAAAGGGACAGAAGAGACGCGCAGTACTTC. This translates into CASERDRRDAQYF. The rearrangement joins TRBV6-6 to TRBJ2-7; 7 bases are a match to TRBD1. The CDR3 loop spans 13 amino acids. CDR1 is MNHNY, CDR2 SVGAGI, per germline (reference sequence). The J segment lost 9 bases and the V segment lost 9 bases, leaving 14 bases of the junction unmatched.